The subject of this entry is one T cell receptor (beta chain). This record belongs to a study of blood T cell repertoires in COVID-19. Study details: The United States, Italy and Spain were the sources of the acute and convalescent COVID-19 samples. The cDNA or gDNA used as material had been derived from T cells, B-cell-depleted T cells, or PBMCs.

CDR1 MNHEY and CDR2 SMNVEV come from the germline V gene (reference sequence). V shed 8 bases and J shed 2 bases, with 13 bases lying between them. The CDR3 runs to 14 residues. TCRdb's copy holds only in-frame clones and misses some; the assay was immunoSEQ multiplex PCR. The sample lists some 100,000 clones; just over 90% were seen once. Specimen: peripheral blood. The receptor was isolated from a man aged 45-65 years with active COVID-19. The chain is built from TRBV27 and TRBJ2-4; D may be TRBD2 (5 bases). Here the CDR3 reads CASGTPGTKNIQYF. The CDR3 coding sequence is TGTGCCAGCGGTACTCCGGGGACCAAAAACATTCAGTACTTC.